This T cell receptor beta chain is from a study of blood T cell repertoires in COVID-19. Study background: COVID-19 samples, acute and convalescent, were from the United States, Italy and Spain. PBMCs, B-cell-depleted T cells, or T cells were the source of the cDNA or gDNA that made up the material.

Profiled with immunoSEQ multiplex PCR; TCRdb holds only in-frame clones, not every one. The sample consists of 150,000 to 200,000 clones, around 80% of them appearing once. Germline V gene lookup returns CDR1 MNHEY and CDR2 SVGAGI. The V gene lost 2 bases and the J gene lost 6 bases, with 11 bases spanning the gap. The CDR3 totals 13 residues. The chain couples TRBV6-5 to TRBJ2-7, with D perhaps TRBD1 (6 bases). This clonotype was sampled from a woman older than 75 with acute or convalescent COVID-19. The specimen sequenced was peripheral blood. CDR3 amino acids: CASSYTDRSEQYF. Written as DNA, the CDR3 is TGTGCCAGCAGTTACACCGACAGGAGCGAGCAGTACTTC.